These T cell receptor beta chains were read from a single sample in a study of CD8 T cells in Susac syndrome. TCRdb re-derived calls from the immunoSEQ multiplex PCR reads in MiXCR, one entry per CDR3 protein. Of approximately 150,000 distinct CDR3 sequences in the sample, around 95% are singletons; the top ten hold approximately 0.14%. The sequencing sample was made of CD4+ T cells from PBMCs. The receptor set was obtained from a human donor in good health. CDR3s include the opening cysteine and the closing phenylalanine or tryptophan. D genes are given only for firm matches.

d_gene,j_gene,v_gene,CDR3aa
.,TRBJ1-2,TRBV7-2,CASSSSNYGYTF
.,TRBJ2-7,TRBV5-1,CASSLERSYEQYF
.,TRBJ2-7,TRBV7-2,CASSLAYNSYEQYF
.,TRBJ1-5,TRBV19,CASTPTGGNQPQHF
TRBD1,TRBJ1-3,TRBV6-6,CASRGQVAGNTIYF
TRBD1,TRBJ1-4,TRBV9,CASSLSLGTGNEKLFF
.,TRBJ1-3,TRBV6-1,CASSTDSSGNTIYF
.,TRBJ1-2,TRBV5-1,CASSLETPERYGYTF
.,TRBJ2-2,TRBV15,CATSRGGAGKTGELFF
.,TRBJ1-1,TRBV7-2,CASSNQGMGEAFF
TRBD1,TRBJ1-1,TRBV3-1,CASSQAGTGGTEAFF
TRBD2,TRBJ2-5,TRBV2,CASSPTSGGAKTQYF
.,TRBJ1-6,TRBV6-2/TRBV6-3,CASSLGGDTYNSPLHF
TRBD2,TRBJ2-7,TRBV3-1,CASRSSGVLYEQYF
.,TRBJ2-7,TRBV14,CASSQGSWAAYEQYF
.,TRBJ1-6,TRBV3-1,CASSQGGGSYNSPLHF
.,TRBJ2-4,TRBV29-1,CSVEPAGPEGAKNIQYF
.,TRBJ1-2,TRBV7-3,CASSQSSVDGYTF
TRBD1,TRBJ1-4,TRBV5-1,CASSLGTGRGEKLFF
.,TRBJ1-6,TRBV3-1,CASSQGQGRNSPLHF
TRBD2,TRBJ2-7,TRBV7-2,CASSRGDFTYEQYF
.,TRBJ2-1,TRBV6-1,CASCHLAYRNEQFF
.,TRBJ1-1,TRBV30,CAWTSPGGKNTEAFF
TRBD2,TRBJ2-3,TRBV20-1,CSAVLADSTDTQYF
TRBD1,TRBJ2-7,TRBV12-3/TRBV12-4,CASSPGQGLPYEQYF
.,TRBJ1-1,TRBV5-1,CASSLEGGWTEAFF
TRBD2,TRBJ2-7,TRBV20-1,CSASASGGPYEQYF